The entry that follows covers one TCR beta chain sequence. Its antigen remains unidentified. The approximately 120-subject validation cohort, separate from the approximately 640-subject first cohort, included the donors. Germline V gene lookup returns CDR1 SGHRS and CDR2 YFSETQ. The V and J ends lost 0 bases and 5 bases, in that order; junction bases with no gene match: 4. This CDR3 is built from 15 residues. The data belong to a study of cytomegalovirus exposure and HLA in healthy donors. Findings and caveats of the study: Altogether, around 160 TCR beta chains were recorded as cytomegalovirus-associated.

Sequencing was performed with immunoSEQ multiplex PCR; in TCRdb, only in-frame clones are kept and a portion is missing. The sample shows about 170,000 clones, roughly 86% of them seen only once. The sample was PBMCs. This chain connects TRBV5-1 to TRBJ1-5; 8 bases match TRBD1. The TCR sequence derives from a man aged 18 to 35 in good health and CMV-seropositive. The CDR3 bases are TGCGCCAGCAGCTTGGACGACAGGGGCCATCAGCCCCAGCATTTT. Encoded protein: CASSLDDRGHQPQHF.